Listed below are T cell receptor beta chains from one sample, sequenced in a study of long-term antiretroviral therapy in people with HIV. The method was immunoSEQ multiplex PCR; TCRdb's version includes in-frame clones alone and lacks a portion of them. The sample carries about 19,000 clones, around 90% recorded once. This specimen consisted of unsorted PBMCs, obtained 2.1 years after starting antiretroviral therapy. The receptor source for this set is a young man with HIV. Each CDR3 is given with its conserved first and last residue.

>TRBJ2-7|TRBV19
CASSVARGQGPYEQYF
>TRBJ1-4|TRBV18
CASSPGREKLFF
>TRBJ1-5|TRBV6-5
CASSLSSNQPQHF
>TRBJ2-1|TRBV12-5
CASGLFGTINEQFF
>TRBJ1-2|TRBV11-2
CASSRTLERAYGYTF
>TRBJ2-7|TRBV5-5
CASSLGHRSYEQYF
>TRBJ2-5|TRBV18
CASSRIRGETQYF
>TRBJ2-7|TRBV7-2
CASSLVLAGGYEQYF
>TRBJ2-7|TRBV2
CASRVLYYEQYF
>TRBJ2-3|TRBV4-3
CASSYGTFSGGVTDTQYF
>TRBJ1-5|TRBV7-9
CASSLPNQPQHF
>TRBJ2-7|TRBV13
CASSPGTSGSPIFGYEQYF
>TRBJ2-2|TRBV27
CASSSFRGLNTGELFF
>TRBJ2-2|TRBV5-4
CASSFGAMENTGELFF
>TRBJ1-4|TRBV30
CAWGWQGGEKLFF
>TRBJ1-1|TRBV5-8
CASSLYHLGEAFF
>TRBJ2-7|TRBV6-5
CASSWGQGYEQYF
>TRBJ2-3|TRBV29-1
CSVQAAPTDTQYF
>TRBJ2-7|TRBV9
CASSLPGQGTEQYF
>TRBJ2-7|TRBV6-5
CASSRRLDSYEQYF
>TRBJ1-4|TRBV7-2
CASSLDRGDEKLFF
>TRBJ2-7|TRBV4-1
CASSQDGSVGYYEQYF
>TRBJ1-5|TRBV7-9
CASSDGKMDSLNQPQHF
>TRBJ1-4|TRBV5-6
CASSLYGGNNEKLFF
>TRBJ1-1|TRBV6-6
CASNRVTGQNTEAFF
>TRBJ1-1|TRBV6-6
CASTLLEGTEAFF
>TRBJ1-3|TRBV4-1
CASSQDEGTGNTIYF
>TRBJ1-2|TRBV6-5
CASSSLDRGPYGYTF
>TRBJ2-7|TRBV4-2
CASSQDSSGVYEQYF
>TRBJ2-1|TRBV13
CASSSNLGTSGNPRSSYNEQFF
>TRBJ1-1|TRBV15
CATSRSLGNTEAFF
>TRBJ1-5|TRBV6-6
CASSGDRAQPGQPQHF
>TRBJ2-7|TRBV29-1
CSVGTGSGYEQYF
>TRBJ1-2|TRBV9
CASSVATGLREGYTF
>TRBJ1-6|TRBV4-2
CASSQGGTASSPLHF
>TRBJ2-6|TRBV9
CASSVSGSGANVLTF
>TRBJ1-5|TRBV7-9
CASSEQGVEQPQHF
>TRBJ2-1|TRBV7-8
CASSLGGDEQFF
>TRBJ1-1|TRBV28
CASSFRVNTEAFF
>TRBJ2-7|TRBV5-6
CASSLATGPYEQYF
>TRBJ2-7|TRBV25-1
CAVKMGFEQYF
>TRBJ2-7|TRBV6-5
CASRSPSYEQYF
>TRBJ2-7|TRBV11-2
CASSLDPSRSYEQYF